This entry describes one T cell receptor (beta chain). This sample was included in a study of blood T cell repertoires in COVID-19. The wider study: Samples representing acute and convalescent COVID-19 were sourced from the United States, Italy and Spain.

Libraries were prepared by immunoSEQ multiplex PCR; TCRdb keeps only in-frame clonotypes and omits some of them. The data hold 200,000 to 250,000 clones, with under 85% observed a single time. Patients of the Seattle cohort, enrolled during active infection, were followed longitudinally. The CDR3 has 15 amino acids. Germline V gene data show CDR1 as MDHEN and CDR2 as SYDVKM. V was shortened by 3 bases and J by 2 bases, with 11 bases between the two germline ends. The TCR was taken from a woman aged 80 or older with COVID-19, enrolled during active disease. Sequencing input: peripheral blood. The J gene is TRBJ1-3, the V gene TRBV28, with D hard to call. The CDR3 coding sequence is TGTGCCAGCAGTTTCCCGGGGTTAGCTGGAAACACCATATATTTT. It yields the protein CASSFPGLAGNTIYF.